The 4 T cell receptor beta chains given below trace back to one sample, sequenced in a study of shared clonotypes between healthy human individuals. Here immunoSEQ multiplex PCR was the method, and the copy in TCRdb shows in-frame clones only, minus some. Among more than 450,000 clones, approximately 79% were seen once, and the ten largest hold over 10%. The sequenced sample consisted of PBMCs. The receptors stem from a woman aged 40 to 49 in good health. Some clones in this sample may be carry-over from other donors' samples.

This clone was picked up a small number of times. The V and J genes are TRBV15 and TRBJ2-3; D is unresolved. The CDR3 totals 13 residues. V lost 1 base to trimming and J lost 5 bases, with 7 bases between them. CDR1 is LNHNV and CDR2 is YYDKDF in the germline V gene (reference sequence). The CDR3 DNA sequence: TGTGCCACCAGCAGAGTGGCAGGAGATACGCAGTATTTT. Its protein is CATSRVAGDTQYF. The complete variable domain, with remaining parts taken from reference TRBV15 and TRBJ2-3, reads DAMVIQNPRYQVTQFGKPVTLSCSQTLNHNVMYWYQQKSSQAPKLLFHYYDKDFNNEADTPDNFQSRRPNTSFCFLDIRSPGLGDTAMYLCATSRVAGDTQYFGPGTRLTVL.

The chain has TRBV15 and TRBJ2-5; a weak D match, TRBD2 (6 bases). The CDR3 runs to 16 residues. The V and J ends lost 0 bases and 7 bases respectively, with 18 bases between them. Germline lookup yields CDR1 LNHNV and CDR2 YYDKDF (reference sequence). CDR3: CATSRDGSGVGGTQYF. DNA for the CDR3: TGTGCCACCAGCAGAGACGGGTCGGGAGTGGGGGGGACCCAGTACTTC.

V is TRBV2 and J is TRBJ2-5; 12 bases are a match to TRBD2. CDR3 length: 15 residues. V shed 4 bases, J shed 5 bases, and the junction held 5 bases outside the gene matches. CDR1 and CDR2 from the germline V gene are SNHLY and FYNNEI. The CDR3 region has the DNA TGTGCCAGCAGTGCGGTGCTAGCGGGAGGGGAGACCCAGTACTTC. Translating it yields CASSAVLAGGETQYF.

The V call is TRBV21-1, the J call TRBJ2-5; the table gives TRBD2 as D, unverified against the DNA. TRBV21-1 is shown as a pseudogene. The CDR3 sequence is 14 residues long. The CDR3 loop reads CASSKRHLRGTQYF. CDR3 in DNA: TGTGCCAGCAGCAAACGGCACTTACGGGGGACCCAGTACTTC.